This T cell receptor beta chain emerged from a study of beta chain features in type 1 diabetes. Study results and limitations: cDNA-based sequencing might over-represent cells highly expressing TCR. More deletions and fewer insertions at VDJ junctions were found in patients with type 1 diabetes. The study found that naive, central memory and Treg TCRB repertoires appeared more similar in patients than in healthy donors. Shortening of TCRB CDR3s, moderate but significant, appeared in all four CD4+ subsets of Type 1 diabetes patients.

About this clone itself: Its antigen is undetermined.

The CDR3 runs 15 residues. V was clipped by 0 bases and J by 5 bases, with 11 bases between them. The germline V gene encodes CDR1 SGDLS and CDR2 YYNGEE. The entirety of the isolated RNA underwent reverse transcription, so expressed TCRB transcripts were sequenced. Clones were read by immunoSEQ multiplex PCR, and TCRdb kept only the in-frame ones, dropping some. The repertoire holds fewer than 900,000 clones, with roughly a sixth as singletons. Sequencing was carried out using naive CD4+ T cells from blood. The TCR originated in a woman aged 18 to 35 in good health. The chain couples TRBV9 to TRBJ2-2, with D unclear. The chain's CDR3 is CASSVEVMGTGELFF. CDR3 in DNA: TGTGCCAGCAGCGTAGAGGTCATGGGGACCGGGGAGCTGTTTTTT.